This T cell receptor beta chain was recovered during a study of molecular identifiers for immune sequencing clone quantification. Whole-study findings and limits: Barcode-sharing identical TCR molecules could underestimate highly expanded clone sizes. In naive cells, under 1% of molecules belonged to clones above 20 RNA copies, against over 97% in effector cells.

V was clipped by 5 bases and J by 0 bases, with 10 bases between them. The CDR3 runs 14 residues. With listed TCR primers and previously described methods, bulk TCR libraries were prepared. A single record per CDR3 protein comes from TCRdb applying MiXCR to the PCR reads. The data show under 800,000 distinct CDR3 sequences, 25% seen once. This clonotype was observed many times. As yet, its antigen is unknown. The chain couples TRBV12-3 or TRBV12-4 to TRBJ1-1; D possibly corresponds to TRBD1 (6 bases). This receptor was identified in a human donor in good health. Some libraries in this study had Jurkat cell RNA spiked in. Specimen: naive CD8+ T cells from blood, with Jurkat cell RNA spiked in. Subset meaning: FACS-sorted CD8+CD4-CCR7+CD45RA+ naive T cells. CDR3 loop: CASSATGMNTEAFF. The CDR3 DNA follows: TGTGCCAGCAGTGCAACAGGGATGAACACTGAAGCTTTCTTT.